This T cell receptor beta chain is drawn from a study of tumor-infiltrating lymphocytes in primary liver carcinoma. Study-wide background: The patients comprised men and women between the ages of 30 and 69 years.

Germline DNA was also extracted, while the blood RNA originated from unsorted whole blood. This clonotype appeared a few times. Its antigen is as yet unknown. Starting material of 450 to 550 ng total RNA yielded TCR beta cDNA via a constant-region primer. Slightly modified ARM-PCR with three nested multiplex PCR rounds yielded TCR beta libraries. It was with TRBV1-TRBV30 forward primers and a C-beta reverse primer that the first two PCR rounds were run, at around 9 cycles each. TCRdb reanalysed the multiplex PCR reads using MiXCR and keeps one entry per CDR3 protein. The data show about 320,000 distinct CDR3 sequences, 65% seen once. The germline V gene has CDR1 SGHNT and CDR2 YYREEE (reference sequence). The CDR3 extends over 15 amino acids. The trim removed 6 bases at V and 9 bases at J, leaving 13 bases unmatched. Broader study findings: Blood's top-250-clone fraction was significantly lower than that of tumors (p = 0.039).

This clonotype was obtained from a man between 35 and 55 years old with primary liver carcinoma and hepatitis B virus infection. Sample: peripheral blood. The chain employs TRBV5-4 and TRBJ2-1; TRBD1 matches at 9 bases. The CDR3 protein is CASTRPGQGKGEQFF. In nucleotides, the CDR3 is TGTGCCAGCACCAGACCGGGACAGGGAAAGGGTGAGCAGTTCTTC.